This entry lists 29 T cell receptor beta chains sequenced from one sample in a study of blood T cell repertoires in COVID-19. This table comes from immunoSEQ multiplex PCR, and its TCRdb copy is limited to in-frame clones, with some not included. Here the sample spans around 170,000 clones, about 90% being singletons. The sequenced sample consisted of PBMCs or T cells enriched from blood (not recorded which). Receptors originate from a woman aged 45-59 years who had recovered from COVID-19.

The chain links TRBV18 to TRBJ2-3; TRBD2 might be the D (6 bases). V lost 3 bases, J lost 5 bases, and 9 bases lay in between. CDR3 size: 13 residues. Per germline, CDR1 KGHSH and CDR2 LQKENI. The chain's CDR3 is CASSPRLEDTQYF. The CDR3 bases are TGTGCCAGCTCACCGAGACTAGAAGATACGCAGTATTTT.

This clone was detected a few times. This chain uses TRBV6-5 with TRBJ1-2; perhaps TRBD1 as D (6 bases). The V gene lost 6 bases and the J gene lost 6 bases, with 14 bases spanning the gap. Germline values: CDR1 MNHEY, CDR2 SVGAGI. The CDR3 has 13 residues. CDR3 loop: CASSRRGPDGYTF. Here the CDR3 DNA reads TGTGCCAGCAGCCGCAGGGGACCGGATGGCTACACCTTC.

V usage is TRBV19 and J usage is TRBJ2-7; the D gene is possibly TRBD1 (5 bases). CDR3 length: 13 amino acids. Germline values: CDR1 LNHDA, CDR2 SQIVND (reference sequence). Deletions cut 3 bases from V and 4 bases from J, with 10 bases between. CDR3 in amino acids: CASSIRQSYEQYF. Here the CDR3 DNA reads TGTGCCAGTAGTATTAGACAGTCATACGAGCAGTACTTC.

The chain recombines TRBV19 with TRBJ1-5; D perhaps matches TRBD1 (6 bases). Looked up from germline, CDR1 is LNHDA and CDR2 is SQIVND (reference sequence). This CDR3 is 14 amino acids long. Trimming stripped 6 bases from V and 4 bases from J, with 13 bases between. The CDR3: CASRGVQGNQPQHF. In DNA form, the CDR3 reads TGTGCCAGTAGGGGGGTACAGGGAAATCAGCCCCAGCATTTT.

The V and J genes are TRBV7-9 and TRBJ2-7, with a tentative D call TRBD1 (5 bases). The V end lost 4 bases, the J end lost 2 bases, and 21 bases lay between the germline ends. Germline V lookup: CDR1 SEHNR, CDR2 FQNEAQ (reference sequence). This CDR3 region has 17 residues. The CDR3 here is CASSSAPTELSPYEQYF. The CDR3, as DNA: TGTGCCAGCAGCTCGGCACCGACAGAGCTCTCACCCTACGAGCAGTACTTC. The complete variable domain, with remaining parts taken from reference TRBV7-9 and TRBJ2-7, reads DTGVSQNPRHKITKRGQNVTFRCDPISEHNRLYWYRQTLGQGPEFLTYFQNEAQLEKSRLLSDRFSAERPKGSFSTLEIQRTEQGDSAMYLCASSSAPTELSPYEQYFGPGTRLTVT.

The chain employs TRBV7-2 and TRBJ2-7; D not certain. V lost 0 bases and J 3 bases, leaving 6 bases between the germline ends. From germline, CDR1 is SGHTA and CDR2 FQGNSA. The CDR3 runs to 13 residues. CDR3 sequence (DNA): TGTGCCAGCAGCTTAGCATTCAGCTACGAGCAGTACTTC. Translation gives CASSLAFSYEQYF.

V and J are TRBV27 and TRBJ2-1; tentative D call: TRBD2 (6 bases). V dropped 4 bases and J dropped 4 bases, with 17 bases sitting between them. Germline V lookup: CDR1 MNHEY, CDR2 SMNVEV (reference sequence). This CDR3 has 16 residues. CDR3 sequence (DNA): TGTGCCAGCAGTTGGACGGGACTCCCGAATTACAATGAGCAGTTCTTC. As protein: CASSWTGLPNYNEQFF.

J is TRBJ2-7 and V is TRBV18; the D gene is possibly TRBD1 (6 bases). The CDR3 has 12 amino acids. Germline loops: CDR1 KGHSH, CDR2 LQKENI. V was clipped by 3 bases and J by 6 bases, with 9 bases between them. The CDR3 region is CASSPDRSEQYF. CDR3 bases: TGTGCCAGCTCACCCGACAGGAGCGAGCAGTACTTC.

This chain links TRBV7-2 with TRBJ2-2; 12 positions match TRBD2. Per germline, CDR1 SGHTA and CDR2 FQGNSA. This CDR3 contains 15 residues. Trimming at V came to 4 bases and at J to 9 bases, leaving 6 bases not matched to a gene. CDR3 residues: CASSYLAGGLWELFF. The CDR3 region has the DNA TGTGCCAGCAGCTATCTAGCGGGAGGGCTGTGGGAGCTGTTTTTT.

Concerning this clone itself: The junction departs from the called germline gene at one end, perhaps through a read error. J is TRBJ2-1 and V is TRBV5-1; 14 bases are a match to TRBD2. Germline V gene data show CDR1 as SGHRS and CDR2 as YFSETQ. The CDR3 runs to 15 residues. The CDR3 bases are TGCGCCAGCACCTTGGGACTAGCGGGAGTTAATGAGCAGTTCTTC. Protein product: CASTLGLAGVNEQFF. Using reference TRBV5-1 and TRBJ2-1 for the parts outside the CDR3, the full variable domain is KAGVTQTPRYLIKTRGQQVTLSCSPISGHRSVSWYQQTPGQGLQFLFEYFSETQRNKGNFPGRFSGRQFSNSRSEMNVSTLELGDSALYLCASTLGLAGVNEQFFGPGTRLTVL.

The chain carries TRBV7-9 and TRBJ1-3, with 7 bases matching TRBD1. Germline CDR1 reads SEHNR; CDR2 reads FQNEAQ (reference sequence). The V segment lost 4 bases and the J segment 3 bases; nucleotides outside the gene matches: 9. This CDR3 contains 16 residues. The CDR3 protein is CASSSANPGGGNTIYF. CDR3 nucleotides: TGTGCCAGCAGCTCCGCGAATCCAGGGGGTGGAAACACCATATATTTT.

The CDR3 DNA is TGTGCCAGCAGCTCCGAGCGGGACAGGCCCCTCCACTTT. Translation gives CASSSERDRPLHF. The chain combines TRBV7-2 with TRBJ1-6, with 8 positions matching TRBD1. Germline V gene sequence: CDR1 SGHTA, CDR2 FQGNSA. Trimming cost V 4 bases and J 13 bases; bases outside gene matches: 6. This CDR3 is 13 amino acids long.

The genes are TRBV30 and TRBJ1-1; no clear D. CDR3 length: 11 amino acids. Between the trimmed V and J ends, which lost 4 bases and 6 bases, there was a span of 9 bases. CDR1 and CDR2 from the germline V gene are GTSNPN and SVGIG (reference sequence). CDR3 sequence (DNA): TGTGCCTGGACTTCGCAGGCTGAAGCTTTCTTT. Its protein is CAWTSQAEAFF.

This chain connects TRBV9 to TRBJ2-1; D is possibly TRBD2 (5 bases). V shed 0 bases and J shed 7 bases, with 14 bases lying between them. CDR1 is SGDLS, CDR2 YYNGEE, per germline. This CDR3 is 15 amino acids long. This CDR3 is CASSVASSSTNEQFF. Here the CDR3 DNA reads TGTGCCAGCAGCGTAGCTTCTAGCTCTACTAATGAGCAGTTCTTC.

This clone was observed a single time. The gene calls are TRBV18 and TRBJ2-4, with D unresolved. Trimming pared 5 bases from V and 3 bases from J, leaving 11 bases between. This CDR3 comprises 14 residues. The V gene's germline CDR1 is KGHSH and CDR2 LQKENI. CDR3 loop: CASSSGLGKNIQYF. The CDR3 region has the DNA TGTGCCAGCTCATCGGGTCTCGGCAAAAACATTCAGTACTTC.

There are a few counts of this clone. The chain links TRBV2 to TRBJ1-2; 9 positions agree with TRBD1. Germline lookup yields CDR1 SNHLY and CDR2 FYNNEI. The CDR3 loop spans 15 amino acids. V lost 6 bases and J lost 4; bases outside the gene matches: 9. The DNA of the CDR3 is TGTGCCAGCAGCCCCGGGACAGGGCTTGGCTATGGCTACACCTTC. It translates to CASSPGTGLGYGYTF. The whole variable domain, filled in from reference TRBV2 and TRBJ1-2, reads EPEVTQTPSHQVTQMGQEVILRCVPISNHLYFYWYRQILGQKVEFLVSFYNNEISEKSEIFDDQFSVERPDGSNFTLKIRSTKLEDSAMYFCASSPGTGLGYGYTFGSGTRLTVV.

This chain connects TRBV15 to TRBJ1-2; a possible D gene is TRBD1 (5 bases). The germline V gene has CDR1 LNHNV and CDR2 YYDKDF (reference sequence). The CDR3 loop spans 12 amino acids. V lost 0 bases and J lost 12, with 11 bases in between. Here the CDR3 DNA reads TGTGCCACCAGCAGAGATAACAGGCCCCACACCTTC. Amino acid sequence: CATSRDNRPHTF.

Points on this clone: A junction boundary mismatches the germline segment, possibly from a read error. The chain joins TRBV28 to TRBJ2-1; 7 bases align to TRBD1. The CDR3 runs 14 residues. CDR1 and CDR2 (germline): MDHEN, SYDVKM. CDR3 sequence reads: CASSLSWDSLILLF. CDR3 bases: TGTGCCAGCAGTTTATCTTGGGACAGCCTGATATTGCTCTTC.

The genes are TRBV27 and TRBJ2-1; D unresolved. The germline V and J ends were trimmed by 5 bases and 0 bases, with 8 bases remaining between them. In germline, CDR1 is MNHEY, CDR2 SMNVEV (reference sequence). This CDR3 contains 14 residues. The CDR3 sequence: CASSSRSSYNEQFF. The DNA for the CDR3 is TGTGCCAGCAGTAGTCGGAGCTCCTACAATGAGCAGTTCTTC.

The J gene is TRBJ2-5, the V gene TRBV2, with 7 bases fitting TRBD2. The CDR3 runs to 15 residues. Germline CDR1 is SNHLY and CDR2 is FYNNEI. V lost 4 bases to trimming and J lost 7 bases; unmatched junction nucleotides: 12. CDR3 loop: CASSARAGDTGTQYF. The CDR3 DNA is TGTGCCAGCAGTGCCCGGGCGGGAGATACCGGGACCCAGTACTTC.

V usage is TRBV27 and J usage is TRBJ2-7; 7 nucleotides line up with TRBD1. Germline assignment: CDR1 MNHEY and CDR2 SMNVEV (reference sequence). The CDR3 has 12 amino acids. The trim removed 5 bases at V and 10 bases at J, leaving 8 bases unmatched. CDR3 bases: TGTGCCAGCAGTCCCAGCGACAGGGTCCAGTACTTC. Translating it yields CASSPSDRVQYF.

V and J are TRBV6-5 and TRBJ2-7; 7 positions match TRBD2. CDR3 size: 14 residues. J gave up 3 bases and V 4 bases, and 6 bases lay outside the gene matches. The germline V gene has CDR1 MNHEY and CDR2 SVGAGI. The CDR3 reads CASSSLGLDYEQYF. As DNA, the CDR3 is TGTGCCAGCAGTTCCCTCGGACTAGACTACGAGCAGTACTTC.

The rearrangement uses TRBV10-2 and TRBJ2-3, with 12 bases lining up with TRBD2. Germline V CDR1 and CDR2: WSHSY, SAAADI. The CDR3 runs 14 residues. The J segment lost 4 bases and the V segment lost 5 bases, leaving 1 base of the junction unmatched. The DNA for the CDR3 is TGCGCCAGCAGTTCTAGCGGGAGGGCAGATACGCAGTATTTT. Translating gives CASSSSGRADTQYF.

The genes are TRBV19 and TRBJ2-1, with 9 nucleotides matching TRBD2. V lost 3 bases and J lost 6; bases outside the gene matches: 6. Germline lookup yields CDR1 LNHDA and CDR2 SQIVND (reference sequence). The CDR3 has 15 amino acids. The CDR3 coding sequence is TGTGCCAGTAGTATCCTGGCGGGAGGGATCAATGAGCAGTTCTTC. Protein: CASSILAGGINEQFF.

V is TRBV19 and J is TRBJ2-1; D is possibly TRBD1 (6 bases). Germline CDR1 and CDR2: LNHDA and SQIVND (reference sequence). The CDR3 is made up of 15 amino acids. Trimming shortened V by 4 bases and J by 5 bases, and 15 bases separated the two germline ends. This chain's CDR3 is CASSSTGTMNNEQFF. The CDR3 DNA sequence: TGTGCCAGTAGTAGTACCGGGACAATGAACAATGAGCAGTTCTTC. Supplemented by reference TRBV19 and TRBJ2-1, the full variable domain reads DGGITQSPKYLFRKEGQNVTLSCEQNLNHDAMYWYRQDPGQGLRLIYYSQIVNDFQKGDIAEGYSVSREKKESFPLTVTSAQKNPTAFYLCASSSTGTMNNEQFFGPGTRLTVL.

The rearrangement uses TRBV5-1 and TRBJ1-1; TRBD1 is a possible D gene (6 bases). The CDR3 contains 15 residues. Between the trimmed V and J ends, which lost 3 bases and 4 bases, there was a span of 16 bases. Germline CDR1 SGHRS, CDR2 YFSETQ. The CDR3 loop reads CASSSTHAGATEAFF. The DNA of the CDR3 is TGCGCCAGCAGCTCGACGCACGCGGGGGCCACTGAAGCTTTCTTT.

This rearrangement joins TRBV18 to TRBJ2-1, with 11 bases lining up with TRBD2. V lost 2 bases, J lost 5 bases, and 2 bases stayed unmatched. Germline V gene lookup returns CDR1 KGHSH and CDR2 LQKENI. The CDR3 has 15 amino acids. Here the CDR3 reads CASSPGTSGNNEQFF. Written as DNA, the CDR3 is TGTGCCAGCTCACCAGGGACTAGCGGTAACAATGAGCAGTTCTTC.

The V gene is TRBV7-2, the J gene TRBJ2-7; TRBD2 agrees at 13 bases. Losses at the gene ends were 5 bases for V and 2 bases for J; bases not matched to a gene: 3. There are 15 residues in the CDR3. CDR1 is SGHTA, CDR2 FQGNSA, per germline. The CDR3 sequence is CASSKGTSGTYEQYF. The CDR3 bases are TGTGCCAGCAGCAAAGGGACTAGCGGGACCTACGAGCAGTACTTC.

The gene calls are TRBV10-3 and TRBJ1-4; 7 positions match TRBD1. In germline, CDR1 is ENHRY, CDR2 SYGVKD. The CDR3 runs 13 residues. With 4 bases clipped from V and 8 bases from J, the junction kept 4 bases outside the gene matches. CDR3 region: CAISGDRDEKLFF. DNA of the CDR3: TGTGCCATCAGTGGCGACAGGGACGAAAAACTGTTTTTT.